Below are 8 T cell receptor beta chains sequenced from a single sample in a study of cytomegalovirus exposure and HLA in healthy donors. Amplification used 60 Vbeta primers and 13 Jbeta primers. TCRdb's copy holds only in-frame clones and misses some; the assay was immunoSEQ multiplex PCR. The sample yields around 130,000 clones, roughly 79% seen once. Sample: PBMCs. The origin of the receptors is a man aged 18 to 30 in good health and CMV-seronegative.

This sequence joins TRBV11-3 and TRBJ2-1; 9 nucleotides align to TRBD2. The CDR3 is 14 amino acids. Trimming cost V 3 bases and J 7 bases; bases outside gene matches: 4. In germline, CDR1 is SGHNT, CDR2 YENEEA. The CDR3 DNA reads as TGTGCCAGCAGCTTTAGCGGGGGTGTGAATGAGCAGTTCTTC. It specifies CASSFSGGVNEQFF. Combining the CDR3 with reference TRBV11-3 and TRBJ2-1 gives the whole variable domain EAGVVQSPRYKIIEKKQPVAFWCNPISGHNTLYWYLQNLGQGPELLIRYENEEAVDDSQLPKDRFSAERLKGVDSTLKIQPAELGDSAVYLCASSFSGGVNEQFFGPGTRLTVL.

The CDR3 nucleotides read TGTGCCAGCAGCTTAACGGGGGGAGAAGAGACCCAGTACTTC. This translates into CASSLTGGEETQYF. This chain joins TRBV7-9 and TRBJ2-5; TRBD2 matches at 7 bases. The CDR3 has 14 residues. The V gene end was trimmed by 2 bases and the J gene end by 3 bases; junction bases not matched to a gene: 3. CDR1 is SEHNR and CDR2 is FQNEAQ in the germline V gene (reference sequence).

The rearrangement joins TRBV5-6 to TRBJ2-5; D is perhaps TRBD2 (6 bases). The CDR3 totals 17 residues. Germline values: CDR1 SGHDT, CDR2 YYEEEE. V lost 1 base to trimming and J lost 4 bases, with 20 bases between them. CDR3 sequence reads: CASSLRGTVLTSETQYF. The CDR3 nucleotides read TGTGCCAGCAGCTTGAGAGGGACTGTATTGACTTCAGAGACCCAGTACTTC.

The chain has TRBV6-5 and TRBJ1-4; perhaps TRBD1 as D (5 bases). CDR1 is MNHEY, CDR2 SVGAGI, per germline. This CDR3 contains 14 residues. The germline V and J ends were trimmed by 4 bases and 8 bases, with 14 bases remaining between them. Written as DNA, the CDR3 is TGTGCCAGCAGTTTTGTGGGGCGGGAGGAAAAACTGTTTTTT. Amino acid sequence: CASSFVGREEKLFF.

This chain uses TRBV6-6 with TRBJ1-5; D not certain. This CDR3 contains 15 residues. The germline CDR1 and CDR2 sequences are MNHNY and SVGAGI (reference sequence). V was clipped by 0 bases and J by 1 base, with 7 bases between them. The CDR3 loop is CASSYSIASNQPQHF. CDR3 sequence (DNA): TGTGCCAGCAGTTACTCGATCGCGAGCAATCAGCCCCAGCATTTT.

The chain links TRBV7-9 to TRBJ2-3; 8 bases are shared with TRBD2. V lost 5 bases to trimming and J lost 4 bases; unmatched junction nucleotides: 8. This CDR3 has 15 residues. CDR1 SEHNR and CDR2 FQNEAQ come from the germline V gene (reference sequence). The CDR3 loop reads CASSAAGVNADTQYF. CDR3 in DNA: TGTGCCAGCAGCGCAGCGGGGGTGAATGCAGATACGCAGTATTTT.

The J gene is TRBJ1-2, the V gene TRBV5-1; 8 positions agree with TRBD1. The V and J ends lost 5 bases and 8 bases, in that order; junction bases with no gene match: 11. CDR3 length: 14 amino acids. The germline CDR1 and CDR2 sequences are SGHRS and YFSETQ. The DNA of the CDR3 is TGCGCCAGCAGACCACTCCAGGGGGCGCTCGGCTACACCTTC. It yields the protein CASRPLQGALGYTF.

J is TRBJ2-1 and V is TRBV11-2; 9 nucleotides agree with TRBD1. The germline V gene encodes CDR1 SGHAT and CDR2 FQNNGV. The CDR3 is 13 residues long. Unmatched junction bases numbered 3, after V lost 3 bases and J lost 9 bases. CDR3 bases: TGTGCCAGCAGCTTCACAGGGGGCAGTGAGCAGTTCTTC. As protein: CASSFTGGSEQFF.